This T cell receptor (beta chain) appears in the sequencing data of a study of blood T cells in healthy people across ages. CDR3 length: 11 residues. Germline V lookup: CDR1 MNHNS, CDR2 SASEGT. V was trimmed by 8 bases and J by 2 bases, leaving 6 bases between them. Then a second PCR, running about 7 to 11 cycles, was carried out with a sample-barcoded 5' primer and a J-beta primer mix. TCRdb called the 5' RACE reads again in MiXCR, with one record for every CDR3 protein. The table lists some 1.4 million distinct CDR3 sequences, roughly 40% of them singletons. The clonotype comes from a woman aged 18-29 years in good health. Sample: blood. The V call is TRBV6-1, the J call TRBJ2-5; D tentatively fits TRBD1 or TRBD2 (5 bases each). The CDR3 coding sequence is TGTGCCAGCGAGGGGCAAGAGACCCAGTACTTC. Translated, it gives CASEGQETQYF.